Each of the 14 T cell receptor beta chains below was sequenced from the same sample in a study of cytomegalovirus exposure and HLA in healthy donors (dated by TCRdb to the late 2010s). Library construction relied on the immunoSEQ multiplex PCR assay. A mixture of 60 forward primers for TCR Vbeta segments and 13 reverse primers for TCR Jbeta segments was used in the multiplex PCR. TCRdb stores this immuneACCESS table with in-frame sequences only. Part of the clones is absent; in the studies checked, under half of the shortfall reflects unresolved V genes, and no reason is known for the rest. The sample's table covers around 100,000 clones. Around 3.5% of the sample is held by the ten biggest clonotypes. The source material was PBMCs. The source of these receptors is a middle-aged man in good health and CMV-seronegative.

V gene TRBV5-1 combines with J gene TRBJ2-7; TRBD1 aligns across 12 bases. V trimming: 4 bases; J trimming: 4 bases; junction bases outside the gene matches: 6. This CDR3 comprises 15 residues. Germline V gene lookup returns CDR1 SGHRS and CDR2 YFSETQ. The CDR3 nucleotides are TGCGCCAGCAGCACGGGACAGGGGGCGGGTTACGAGCAGTACTTC. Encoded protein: CASSTGQGAGYEQYF.

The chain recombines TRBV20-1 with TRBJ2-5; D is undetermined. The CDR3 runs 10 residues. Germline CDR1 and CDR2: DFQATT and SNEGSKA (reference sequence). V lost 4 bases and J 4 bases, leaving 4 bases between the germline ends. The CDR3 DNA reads TGCAGTGCTACTACAGAGACCCAGTACTTC. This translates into CSATTETQYF.

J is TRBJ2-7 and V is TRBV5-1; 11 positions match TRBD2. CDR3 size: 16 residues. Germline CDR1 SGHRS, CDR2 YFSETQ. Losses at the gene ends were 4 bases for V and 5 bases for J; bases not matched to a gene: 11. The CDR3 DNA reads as TGCGCCAGCAGCCCTGGACTAGCGGGTAGGCCCGACGAGCAGTACTTC. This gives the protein CASSPGLAGRPDEQYF.

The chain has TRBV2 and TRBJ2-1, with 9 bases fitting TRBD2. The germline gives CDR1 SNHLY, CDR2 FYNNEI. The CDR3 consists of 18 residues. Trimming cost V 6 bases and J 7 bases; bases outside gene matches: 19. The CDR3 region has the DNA TGTGCCAGCAGGGGCGGGAGGGAAAAAGGATTGGGGTGGAATGAGCAGTTCTTC. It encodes CASRGGREKGLGWNEQFF.

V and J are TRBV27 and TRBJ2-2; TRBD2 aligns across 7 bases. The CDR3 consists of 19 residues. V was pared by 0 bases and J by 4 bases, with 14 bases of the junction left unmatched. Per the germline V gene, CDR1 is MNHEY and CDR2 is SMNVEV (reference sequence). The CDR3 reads CASSLSPAGRGGGTGELFF. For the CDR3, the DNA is TGTGCCAGCAGTTTATCCCCAGCAGGCCGGGGCGGGGGCACCGGGGAGCTGTTTTTT.

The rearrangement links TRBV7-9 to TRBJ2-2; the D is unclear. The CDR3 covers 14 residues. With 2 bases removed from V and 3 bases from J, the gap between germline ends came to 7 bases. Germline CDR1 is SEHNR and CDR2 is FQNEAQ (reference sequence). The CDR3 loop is CASSLQQYTGELFF. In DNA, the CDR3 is TGTGCCAGCAGCTTACAACAATACACCGGGGAGCTGTTTTTT. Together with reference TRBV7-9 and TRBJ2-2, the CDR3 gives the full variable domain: DTGVSQNPRHKITKRGQNVTFRCDPISEHNRLYWYRQTLGQGPEFLTYFQNEAQLEKSRLLSDRFSAERPKGSFSTLEIQRTEQGDSAMYLCASSLQQYTGELFFGEGSRLTVL.

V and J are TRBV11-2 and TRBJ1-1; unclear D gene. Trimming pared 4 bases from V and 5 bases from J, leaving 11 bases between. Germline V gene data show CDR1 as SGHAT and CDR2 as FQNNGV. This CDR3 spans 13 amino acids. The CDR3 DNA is TGTGCCAGCAGCTCTCCCAGGTTTACTGAAGCTTTCTTT. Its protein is CASSSPRFTEAFF.

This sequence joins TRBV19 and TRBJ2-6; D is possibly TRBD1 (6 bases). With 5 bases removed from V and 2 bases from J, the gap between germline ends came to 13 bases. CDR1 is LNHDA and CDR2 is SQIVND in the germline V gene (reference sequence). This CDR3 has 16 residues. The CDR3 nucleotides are TGTGCCAGTAGTTCTATGAACAGGGCTGGGGCCAACGTCCTGACTTTC. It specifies CASSSMNRAGANVLTF.

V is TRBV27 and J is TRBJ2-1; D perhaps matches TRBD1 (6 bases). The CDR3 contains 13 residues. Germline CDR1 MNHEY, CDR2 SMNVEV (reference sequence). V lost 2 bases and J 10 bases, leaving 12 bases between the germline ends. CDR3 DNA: TGTGCCAGCAGTTTAATACAGGGTAGGGAGCAGTTCTTC. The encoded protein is CASSLIQGREQFF.

The CDR3 reads CASRGGYSSYNEQFF. As DNA, the CDR3 is TGTGCCAGCAGAGGCGGGTACAGCTCCTACAATGAGCAGTTCTTC. V gene TRBV27 combines with J gene TRBJ2-1; D perhaps matches TRBD2 (5 bases). The V and J ends lost 6 bases and 0 bases respectively, with 12 bases between them. CDR1 is MNHEY, CDR2 SMNVEV, per germline (reference sequence). The CDR3 totals 15 residues.

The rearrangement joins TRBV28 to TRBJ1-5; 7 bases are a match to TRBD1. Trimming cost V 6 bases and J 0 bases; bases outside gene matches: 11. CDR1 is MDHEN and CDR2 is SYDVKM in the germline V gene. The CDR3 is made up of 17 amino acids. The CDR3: CASRTPTGTDSNQPQHF. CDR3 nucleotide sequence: TGTGCCAGCAGGACACCGACCGGGACAGATAGCAATCAGCCCCAGCATTTT. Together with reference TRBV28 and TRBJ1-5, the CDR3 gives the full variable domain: DVKVTQSSRYLVKRTGEKVFLECVQDMDHENMFWYRQDPGLGLRLIYFSYDVKMKEKGDIPEGYSVSREKKERFSLILESASTNQTSMYLCASRTPTGTDSNQPQHFGDGTRLSIL.

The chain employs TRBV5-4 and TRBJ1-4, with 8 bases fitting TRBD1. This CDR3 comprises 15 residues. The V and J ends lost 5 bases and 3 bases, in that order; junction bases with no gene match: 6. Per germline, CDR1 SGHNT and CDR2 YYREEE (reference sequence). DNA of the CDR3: TGTGCCAGCAGGAACCGACAGGGGTCTAATGAAAAACTGTTTTTT. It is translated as CASRNRQGSNEKLFF.

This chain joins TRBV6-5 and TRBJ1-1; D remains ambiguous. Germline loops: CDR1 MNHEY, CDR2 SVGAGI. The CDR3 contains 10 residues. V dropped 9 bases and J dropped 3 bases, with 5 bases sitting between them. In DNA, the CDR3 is TGTGCCAGGGCTGACACTGAAGCTTTCTTT. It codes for CARADTEAFF.

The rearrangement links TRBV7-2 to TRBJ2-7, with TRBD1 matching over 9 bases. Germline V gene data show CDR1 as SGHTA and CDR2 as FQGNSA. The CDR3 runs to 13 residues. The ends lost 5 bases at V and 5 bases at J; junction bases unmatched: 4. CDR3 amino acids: CASSRTGVDEQYF. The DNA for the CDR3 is TGTGCCAGCAGCCGGACAGGGGTTGACGAGCAGTACTTC.